This T cell receptor beta chain was obtained from a study of shared clonotypes between healthy human individuals. Across the whole study: Donors were a couple of women and a few men aged 18 to 49.

This table comes from immunoSEQ multiplex PCR, and its TCRdb copy is limited to in-frame clones, with some not included. The table lists 520,000 or so clones, about four fifths of them singletons. Germline CDR1 is SEHNR and CDR2 is FQNEAQ (reference sequence). The CDR3 is 17 amino acids. Unmatched junction bases numbered 5, after V lost 3 bases and J lost 1 base. The TCR comes from a woman between 35 and 50 years old in good health. Some clones in this sample may be carry-over from other donors' samples. The specimen was PBMCs. The V and J genes are TRBV7-9 and TRBJ2-1, with TRBD2 matching 11 bases. In DNA, the CDR3 is TGTGCCAGCAGCTTGGACCTAGCGGGAGGATCCTACAATGAGCAGTTCTTC. This codes for CASSLDLAGGSYNEQFF.